What follows are 17 T cell receptor beta chains derived from one specimen sequenced in a study of shared T cell receptors in the human thymus. Profiling relied on immunoSEQ multiplex PCR, and the TCRdb table lists in-frame clones only, not all of them. The sample consists of 450,000 to 650,000 clones, approximately 80% of them appearing once. In addition, the sample was reused for a study of human thymus T cells.

Material for sequencing was thymocytes. The receptors come from a boy younger than two with a congenital heart defect.

The rearrangement joins TRBV10-1 to TRBJ2-7, with 7 bases matching TRBD1. V was clipped by 3 bases and J by 0 bases; unmatched bases: 11. From germline, CDR1 is WNHNN and CDR2 SYGVQD (reference sequence). The CDR3 has 17 amino acids. The CDR3 DNA follows: TGCGCCAGCAGTGATGTAGGAGACAGGGCGACCTCCTACGAGCAGTACTTC. Residues: CASSDVGDRATSYEQYF.

The V and J genes are TRBV30 and TRBJ1-1; D is undetermined. Between the trimmed V and J ends, which lost 1 base and 2 bases, there was a span of 8 bases. This CDR3 region has 13 residues. Germline assignment: CDR1 GTSNPN and CDR2 SVGIG (reference sequence). The CDR3 loop reads CAWSGVANTEAFF. CDR3 DNA: TGTGCCTGGAGTGGAGTTGCTAACACTGAAGCTTTCTTT.

V gene TRBV14 combines with J gene TRBJ2-1; D remains ambiguous. Germline CDR1 and CDR2: SGHDN and FVKESK. The CDR3 runs 16 residues. The germline V and J ends were trimmed by 0 bases and 5 bases, with 14 bases remaining between them. The CDR3 DNA follows: TGTGCCAGCAGCCAAGACAGAGCGAGCTGTCACAATGAGCAGTTCTTC. Translating it yields CASSQDRASCHNEQFF.

This clone was counted a single time. J is TRBJ2-1 and V is TRBV6-5; TRBD2 aligns across 9 bases. V dropped 0 bases and J dropped 9; count of bases not matched to a gene: 9. This CDR3 contains 16 residues. Looked up from germline, CDR1 is MNHEY and CDR2 is SVGAGI. In DNA form, the CDR3 reads TGTGCCAGCAGTTACTCGAGACGCGGGAGGGGGGGTGAGCAGTTCTTC. Protein: CASSYSRRGRGGEQFF.

The chain uses TRBV27 and TRBJ2-7; 7 positions agree with TRBD1. Trimming removed 5 bases from V and 5 bases from J; junction bases left unmatched: 9. The CDR3 contains 14 residues. From germline, CDR1 is MNHEY and CDR2 SMNVEV (reference sequence). The CDR3 nucleotides are TGTGCCAGCAGTCCCGACAGGGCCGGCCACGAGCAGTACTTC. It yields the protein CASSPDRAGHEQYF.

V usage is TRBV6-4 and J usage is TRBJ2-7; 9 bases match TRBD2. With V trimmed by 4 bases and J by 2 bases, 15 bases remained unmatched. Per the germline V gene, CDR1 is MRHNA and CDR2 is SNTAGT. The CDR3 covers 18 residues. For the CDR3, the DNA is TGTGCCAGCAGTGGTCACCCGAGGCTAGCGGGATTCCCCTACGAGCAGTACTTC. Translating gives CASSGHPRLAGFPYEQYF.

The chain has TRBV7-2 and TRBJ1-5; TRBD1 might be the D (6 bases). The germline V gene has CDR1 SGHTA and CDR2 FQGNSA. V lost 0 bases, J lost 11 bases, and 11 bases lay in between. The CDR3 loop spans 13 amino acids. In DNA, the CDR3 is TGTGCCAGCAGCTTAGCAGCCTACAGGGCCCAGCATTTT. Its protein is CASSLAAYRAQHF. Based on the CDR3 plus reference TRBV7-2 and TRBJ1-5, the full variable domain is GAGVSQSPSNKVTEKGKDVELRCDPISGHTALYWYRQSLGQGLEFLIYFQGNSAPDKSGLPSDRFSAERTGGSVSTLTIQRTQQEDSAVYLCASSLAAYRAQHFGDGTRLSIL.

The chain joins TRBV5-5 to TRBJ1-1; D is unclear. The CDR3 has 14 residues. Deletions cut 5 bases from V and 5 bases from J, with 16 bases between. Germline values: CDR1 SGHKS, CDR2 YYEKEE (reference sequence). CDR3 sequence (DNA): TGTGCCAGCAGTCCGCCGGGGATGTATACTGAAGCTTTCTTT. It codes for CASSPPGMYTEAFF.

The chain links TRBV5-3 to TRBJ2-1; 11 nucleotides align to TRBD2. TRBV5-3 is identified as an open reading frame with a role that is uncertain. The CDR3 extends over 17 amino acids. V dropped 0 bases and J dropped 2; count of bases not matched to a gene: 4. CDR3 residues: CARSLALAGETYNEQFF. Here the CDR3 DNA reads TGTGCCAGAAGCTTGGCACTAGCGGGGGAAACCTACAATGAGCAGTTCTTC.

This clone was seen only a few times. V and J are TRBV7-2 and TRBJ2-3, with 13 bases fitting TRBD2. The CDR3 loop spans 16 amino acids. Germline-derived CDR1 and CDR2 are SGHTA and FQGNSA. After removal of 5 bases from V and 7 bases from J, the junction contained 9 bases not matched to a gene. CDR3 DNA sequence: TGTGCCAGCAGCCCCCGGACTAGCGGGAGTGTAAATACGCAGTATTTT. Protein product: CASSPRTSGSVNTQYF. Supplemented by reference TRBV7-2 and TRBJ2-3, the full variable domain reads GAGVSQSPSNKVTEKGKDVELRCDPISGHTALYWYRQSLGQGLEFLIYFQGNSAPDKSGLPSDRFSAERTGGSVSTLTIQRTQQEDSAVYLCASSPRTSGSVNTQYFGPGTRLTVL.

J is TRBJ2-5 and V is TRBV29-1, with 9 bases identical to TRBD1. Germline CDR1 and CDR2: SQVTM and ANQGSEA. J was trimmed by 5 bases and V by 7 bases; bases with no gene match: 8. The CDR3 has 13 residues. The CDR3 sequence is CSAGDREGETQYF. In nucleotides, the CDR3 is TGCAGCGCCGGGGACAGGGAGGGGGAGACCCAGTACTTC.

CDR3 protein: CASGSGLAGGGPTYNEQFF. CDR3 in DNA: TGTGCCAGCGGTTCGGGACTAGCGGGAGGAGGGCCGACCTACAATGAGCAGTTCTTC. The rearrangement joins TRBV7-6 to TRBJ2-1, with 15 positions matching TRBD2. Germline V gene data show CDR1 as SGHVS and CDR2 as FNYEAQ. This CDR3 is built from 19 residues. V lost 8 bases, J lost 2 bases, and 13 bases stayed unmatched.

The J gene is TRBJ1-2, the V gene TRBV5-8; the match to TRBD1 covers 8 bases. The CDR3 has 14 residues. Trimming at V came to 4 bases and at J to 6 bases, leaving 8 bases not matched to a gene. Germline CDR1 reads SGHTS; CDR2 reads YDEGEE. The CDR3 sequence is CASSLTGEGDGYTF. The DNA for the CDR3 is TGTGCCAGCAGCCTGACAGGGGAAGGGGATGGCTACACCTTC.

V is TRBV6-6 and J is TRBJ1-2; 8 bases agree with TRBD1. Germline CDR1 reads MNHNY; CDR2 reads SVGAGI (reference sequence). There are 16 residues in the CDR3. Trimming at V came to 2 bases and at J to 7 bases, leaving 12 bases not matched to a gene. The CDR3 region is CASSYPRQGRECGYTF. In DNA, the CDR3 is TGTGCCAGCAGTTACCCAAGACAGGGGAGGGAATGTGGCTACACCTTC.

The rearrangement links TRBV18 to TRBJ2-1; no clear D gene. The CDR3 consists of 17 residues. CDR1 and CDR2 from the germline V gene are KGHSH and LQKENI. V lost 2 bases, J lost 6 bases, and 20 bases lay in between. Written as DNA, the CDR3 is TGTGCCAGCTCACCATTTCGAAGGCGGCCGGCCGGCAATGAGCAGTTCTTC. It codes for CASSPFRRRPAGNEQFF.

CDR3 DNA: TGTGCCAGCAGCTTGGACAAAACAGGGCGGGGGGCCAAAAACATTCAGTACTTC. Residues: CASSLDKTGRGAKNIQYF. This chain uses TRBV5-6 with TRBJ2-4; a weak D match, TRBD2 (7 bases). The V gene's germline CDR1 is SGHDT and CDR2 YYEEEE. The CDR3 runs 18 residues. The V gene lost 0 bases and the J gene lost 1 base, with 17 bases spanning the gap.

The V gene is TRBV4-3, the J gene TRBJ2-7, with 8 bases that match TRBD2. This CDR3 is 17 amino acids long. V shed 0 bases and J 4 bases; nucleotides not matched to a gene: 11. Looked up from germline, CDR1 is LGHNA and CDR2 is YSLEER. In DNA form, the CDR3 reads TGCGCCAGCAGCCAAGAAACTAGCGGAGCTCCAAAATACGAGCAGTACTTC. Translating gives CASSQETSGAPKYEQYF.